One sample yielded the 30 T cell receptor beta chains listed below, sequenced in a study of patients and donors after allogeneic stem cell transplantation. TCRdb analysed the RT-PCR reads with MiXCR anew, one entry per CDR3 protein. Of fewer than 500,000 distinct CDR3 sequences in the sample, under 20% were seen once. The sample was blood, either unsorted or a sorted T cell fraction (not recorded which). The receptors originated from a human donor who was either an allogeneic HSCT recipient or a stem cell or donor lymphocyte infusion donor (not recorded which). It is not recorded whose cells these are; they may come from a transplant donor.

This clonotype was counted between two and nine times. CDR3 sequence: CASSQASGGGEAFF. The DNA of the CDR3 is TGTGCCAGCAGCCAGGCCTCCGGGGGGGGTGAAGCTTTCTTT. The chain uses TRBV3-1 and TRBJ1-1, with a possible D match to TRBD1 (5 bases). The CDR3 has 14 residues. Trimming removed 3 bases at V and 7 bases at J, with 15 bases between. Per the germline V gene, CDR1 is LGHDT and CDR2 is YNNKEL (reference sequence).

The rearrangement links TRBV24-1 to TRBJ1-5; D is unresolved. With 5 bases removed from V and 0 bases from J, the gap between germline ends came to 7 bases. Germline CDR1 and CDR2: KGHDR and SFDVKD. The CDR3 is made up of 14 amino acids. The CDR3: CATSGLYSNQPQHF. CDR3 in DNA: TGTGCCACCAGTGGCCTCTATAGCAATCAGCCCCAGCATTTT.

This chain links TRBV5-1 with TRBJ2-5, with D perhaps TRBD1 or TRBD2 (5 bases each). The CDR3 loop spans 15 amino acids. V was cut by 4 bases and J by 0 bases, with 13 bases left in between. Germline values: CDR1 SGHRS, CDR2 YFSETQ. The CDR3, as DNA: TGCGCCAGCAGCCCCGGGACCCTGTACCAAGAGACCCAGTACTTC. Residues: CASSPGTLYQETQYF.

In this sample, this clonotype turned up many times. The chain combines TRBV5-6 with TRBJ1-1; TRBD1 matches 7 bases. The germline V gene encodes CDR1 SGHDT and CDR2 YYEEEE. The CDR3 totals 13 residues. V lost 5 bases, J lost 4 bases, and 5 bases stayed unmatched. The CDR3 region is CASRPQGPTEAFF. The CDR3 DNA reads as TGTGCCAGCAGACCACAGGGGCCCACTGAAGCTTTCTTT.

This clonotype was picked up a small number of times. The rearrangement joins TRBV7-9 to TRBJ2-3, with a tentative D call TRBD1 (6 bases). Germline-derived CDR1 and CDR2 are SEHNR and FQNEAQ (reference sequence). Between the trimmed V and J ends, which lost 5 bases and 4 bases, there was a span of 13 bases. The CDR3 spans 14 residues. This CDR3 reads CASSTDRFPDTQYF. CDR3 sequence (DNA): TGTGCCAGCAGCACCGACAGGTTCCCAGATACGCAGTATTTT.

This chain uses TRBV21-1 with TRBJ2-4; the tabulated D call, TRBD1, remains unverified against the DNA. TRBV21-1 corresponds to a pseudogene. CDR3 size: 14 residues. CDR3 loop: CASSPRGGRNIQYF. The CDR3 DNA sequence: TGTGCCAGCAGCCCGAGGGGGGGGAGGAACATTCAGTACTTC.

In its sample, this clonotype was seen many times. V and J are TRBV29-1 and TRBJ1-4; 9 bases fit TRBD1. CDR1 is SQVTM, CDR2 ANQGSEA, per germline. J lost 11 bases, V lost 3 bases, and 7 bases had no gene match. The CDR3 consists of 13 residues. CDR3 coding DNA: TGCAGCGTTGAGCGGGACAGGGACGGGAAACTGTTTTTT. This sequence encodes CSVERDRDGKLFF.

The chain couples TRBV5-8 to TRBJ1-1, with a tentative D call TRBD1 (5 bases). The ends were cut back, 4 bases at V and 1 base at J, with 14 bases in the middle. This CDR3 spans 15 amino acids. Per the germline V gene, CDR1 is SGHTS and CDR2 is YDEGEE. In DNA form, the CDR3 reads TGTGCCAGCAGCCTCCCTGGGGGGAGGAACACTGAAGCTTTCTTT. Amino acid sequence: CASSLPGGRNTEAFF.

This clonotype was seen a handful of times. This chain uses TRBV7-8 with TRBJ1-3, with D maybe TRBD1 (6 bases). This CDR3 contains 18 residues. In germline, CDR1 is SGHVS, CDR2 FQNEAQ. The ends were cut back, 4 bases at V and 0 bases at J, with 19 bases in the middle. The CDR3 spells CASSSSRDTFGSGNTIYF. The CDR3 DNA sequence: TGTGCCAGCAGCTCGTCCCGGGACACTTTCGGCTCTGGAAACACCATATATTTT.

CDR3 sequence reads: CASSEEGRFLSTEAFF. DNA of the CDR3: TGTGCCAGCAGTGAAGAAGGAAGGTTTCTTTCAACTGAAGCTTTCTTT. The chain recombines TRBV6-1 with TRBJ1-1; D unresolved. CDR1 and CDR2 (germline): MNHNS, SASEGT. The CDR3 runs 16 residues. V shed 1 base and J shed 5 bases, with 17 bases lying between them.

The CDR3 reads CASTRTRQGMGYTF. Here the CDR3 DNA reads TGTGCCAGCACCCGAACGCGACAGGGAATGGGCTACACCTTC. This sequence joins TRBV7-3 and TRBJ1-2, with TRBD1 identical over 7 bases. CDR1 is SGHTA, CDR2 FQGTGA, per germline. CDR3 length: 14 amino acids. The ends lost 7 bases at V and 8 bases at J; junction bases unmatched: 13. The full variable domain, its missing parts supplied by reference TRBV7-3 and TRBJ1-2, is GAGVSQTPSNKVTEKGKYVELRCDPISGHTALYWYRQSLGQGPEFLIYFQGTGAADDSGLPNDRFFAVRPEGSVSTLKIQRTERGDSAVYLCASTRTRQGMGYTFGSGTRLTVV.

A few counts support this clonotype. This chain uses TRBV5-1 with TRBJ1-2; D is unclear. Trimming took 0 bases from V and 6 from J, leaving 12 bases between them. CDR3 length: 14 amino acids. From germline, CDR1 is SGHRS and CDR2 YFSETQ. CDR3 in amino acids: CASSLESGGDGYTF. The CDR3 DNA follows: TGCGCCAGCAGCTTGGAGTCAGGCGGGGATGGCTACACCTTC.

This clonotype was seen only a few times. The V gene is TRBV10-3, the J gene TRBJ2-3, with D possibly matching TRBD2 (5 bases). The germline V gene encodes CDR1 ENHRY and CDR2 SYGVKD. V was cut by 6 bases and J by 4 bases, with 14 bases left in between. The CDR3 has 14 amino acids. The CDR3 bases are TGTGCCATCAGGGAAACTAGGAGCCCAGATACGCAGTATTTT. Its protein product is CAIRETRSPDTQYF.

This clonotype appeared once. The V gene is TRBV18, the J gene TRBJ2-7; no reliable D call. V lost 1 base to trimming and J lost 2 bases, with 9 bases between them. The CDR3 contains 14 residues. Germline-derived CDR1 and CDR2 are KGHSH and LQKENI. The CDR3 coding sequence is TGTGCCAGCTCACCACGTGCAGAGCCCTACGAGCAGTACTTC. It is translated as CASSPRAEPYEQYF.

The genes are TRBV4-3 and TRBJ1-1, with 11 bases matching TRBD1. Trimming took 7 bases from V and 7 from J; bases not matched to a gene: 8. The germline CDR1 and CDR2 sequences are LGHNA and YSLEER. The length of the CDR3 is 14 residues. In nucleotides, the CDR3 is TGCGCCAGCACCGTGGACAGGGGGCAGGGTGAAGCTTTCTTT. Translation gives CASTVDRGQGEAFF.

The rearrangement joins TRBV6-2 or TRBV6-3 to TRBJ1-1, with D possibly being TRBD1 (6 bases). Per the germline V gene, CDR1 is MNHEY and CDR2 is SVGEGT. V was cut by 5 bases and J by 8 bases, with 21 bases left in between. This CDR3 spans 15 amino acids. The CDR3 loop is CASSLLGHWNGEAFF. In DNA, the CDR3 is TGTGCCAGCAGTCTATTGGGACACTGGAACGGGGAAGCTTTCTTT.

This clonotype was found a few times. The junction and the germline gene differ at one end; a read error may be behind it. The rearrangement joins TRBV7-7 to TRBJ2-5; 8 nucleotides align to TRBD1. The CDR3 totals 15 residues. Germline CDR1 is SSHAT and CDR2 is FNYEAQ (reference sequence). For the CDR3, the DNA is TGTGCTAGCAGCCTTCGACAGGGGTTGGGGGAGACCCAGTACTTC. Protein sequence: CASSLRQGLGETQYF.

This clonotype has only a few counts. The gene calls are TRBV20-1 and TRBJ2-7; 10 bases line up with TRBD1. Germline CDR1 is DFQATT and CDR2 is SNEGSKA (reference sequence). V dropped 3 bases and J dropped 0; count of bases not matched to a gene: 5. This CDR3 contains 15 residues. Written as DNA, the CDR3 is TGCAGTGCTAGCCGGACAGGGGGAATCTCCTACGAGCAGTACTTC. Translated: CSASRTGGISYEQYF.

CDR3 sequence reads: CASTLSAGPTYEQYF. In DNA, the CDR3 is TGTGCCAGCACTTTATCAGCGGGACCCACCTACGAGCAGTACTTC. V is TRBV2 and J is TRBJ2-7; 7 bases match TRBD2. Trimming removed 7 bases from V and 2 bases from J; junction bases left unmatched: 11. Germline CDR1 and CDR2: SNHLY and FYNNEI. This CDR3 has 15 amino acids.

The sample holds many counts of this clonotype. The chain is built from TRBV20-1 and TRBJ2-4; 10 nucleotides align to TRBD1. Germline loops: CDR1 DFQATT, CDR2 SNEGSKA (reference sequence). V lost 3 bases to trimming and J lost 8 bases; unmatched junction nucleotides: 16. CDR3 length: 17 residues. CDR3 sequence (DNA): TGCAGTGCTAGTCAGACAGGGGGCGCGAGTAGGAGGCACATTCAGTACTTC. Protein: CSASQTGGASRRHIQYF.

This clonotype has at least ten counts. The genes are TRBV12-3 or TRBV12-4 and TRBJ1-4; perhaps TRBD1 as D (6 bases). The CDR3 runs 15 residues. V was shortened by 6 bases and J by 7 bases, with 18 bases between the two germline ends. The CDR3 DNA reads as TGTGCCAGCAGACCCGGTCAGGGGCGTAGTGAAAAACTGTTTTTT. Translated, it gives CASRPGQGRSEKLFF.

This clonotype was seen a few times. The rearrangement links TRBV7-6 to TRBJ2-1, with D perhaps being TRBD1 or TRBD2 (5 bases each). The CDR3 totals 14 residues. The V end lost 5 bases, the J end lost 5 bases, and 13 bases lay between the germline ends. Germline V gene sequence: CDR1 SGHVS, CDR2 FNYEAQ. The DNA for the CDR3 is TGTGCCAGCAGCGATCGGGACGGTGACAATGAGCAGTTCTTC. Protein sequence: CASSDRDGDNEQFF.

This clonotype was detected a few times. The rearrangement uses TRBV7-9 and TRBJ2-1; the D gene is possibly TRBD1 (6 bases). The germline V gene has CDR1 SEHNR and CDR2 FQNEAQ (reference sequence). The CDR3 sequence is 16 residues long. V was clipped by 4 bases and J by 3 bases, with 16 bases between them. DNA of the CDR3: TGTGCCAGCAGCTGGAGCCCCACAGGGAGCTACAATGAGCAGTTCTTC. It encodes CASSWSPTGSYNEQFF.

A single count supports this clonotype. CDR3 in amino acids: CASSQVLPDSPLHF. In DNA form, the CDR3 reads TGCGCCAGCAGCCAAGTCCTTCCCGATTCACCCCTCCACTTT. The V and J genes are TRBV4-3 and TRBJ1-6; D not resolved. The CDR3 extends over 14 amino acids. Germline lookup yields CDR1 LGHNA and CDR2 YSLEER. Trimming stripped 1 base from V and 8 bases from J, with 9 bases between.

This clonotype was recorded a few times. The chain employs TRBV21-1 and TRBJ2-7; TRBD2, as called in the table, went unchecked against the DNA. TRBV21-1 is classified as a pseudogene. This CDR3 is built from 14 residues. DNA of the CDR3: TGTGCCAGCAACAGGACTAGCGGTCCCTACGAGCAGTACTTC. Protein product: CASNRTSGPYEQYF.

The sample holds many counts of this clonotype. The chain is built from TRBV27 and TRBJ2-2, with D perhaps TRBD1 (6 bases). The CDR3 extends over 14 amino acids. Trimming took 4 bases from V and 7 from J, leaving 13 bases between them. Germline CDR1 is MNHEY and CDR2 is SMNVEV (reference sequence). Here the CDR3 DNA reads TGTGCCAGCAGTTCACAGGGTGCGCTCGGGGAGCTGTTTTTT. The encoded protein is CASSSQGALGELFF.

The chain links TRBV5-6 to TRBJ2-5; the match to TRBD2 covers 9 bases. In germline, CDR1 is SGHDT, CDR2 YYEEEE. The CDR3 contains 14 residues. V lost 2 bases and J lost 7; bases outside the gene matches: 6. CDR3 nucleotides: TGTGCCAGCAGCTTCGGGACGCGGGAGGGGACCCAGTACTTC. It codes for CASSFGTREGTQYF.

The V call is TRBV11-2, the J call TRBJ2-7; 11 bases match TRBD2. After removal of 2 bases from V and 1 base from J, the junction contained 13 bases not matched to a gene. The CDR3 has 19 amino acids. CDR1 and CDR2 (germline): SGHAT, FQNNGV. In nucleotides, the CDR3 is TGTGCCAGCAGCTTACTGGGTAGCGGGAGGGCCCCCCGATCCTACGAGCAGTACTTC. It encodes CASSLLGSGRAPRSYEQYF.

In this sample, this clonotype turned up a few times. V gene TRBV2 combines with J gene TRBJ1-3, with 7 bases aligning to TRBD1. The CDR3 contains 15 residues. CDR1 SNHLY and CDR2 FYNNEI come from the germline V gene. With V trimmed by 6 bases and J by 7 bases, 12 bases remained unmatched. The CDR3 nucleotides read TGTGCCAGCAGGGATACAGGGGCCGCGGATAACACCATATATTTT. This codes for CASRDTGAADNTIYF. The full variable domain, rest sourced from reference TRBV2 and TRBJ1-3, is EPEVTQTPSHQVTQMGQEVILRCVPISNHLYFYWYRQILGQKVEFLVSFYNNEISEKSEIFDDQFSVERPDGSNFTLKIRSTKLEDSAMYFCASRDTGAADNTIYFGEGSWLTVV.

J is TRBJ2-7 and V is TRBV28, with D perhaps TRBD2 (6 bases). The ends were cut back, 6 bases at V and 0 bases at J, with 15 bases in the middle. CDR3 length: 15 residues. Looked up from germline, CDR1 is MDHEN and CDR2 is SYDVKM. The CDR3 nucleotides are TGTGCCAGCAGCTCCATGTCGGGAGTCTCCTACGAGCAGTACTTC. Its translation is CASSSMSGVSYEQYF. Full variable domain (outside the CDR3, taken from reference TRBV28 and TRBJ2-7): DVKVTQSSRYLVKRTGEKVFLECVQDMDHENMFWYRQDPGLGLRLIYFSYDVKMKEKGDIPEGYSVSREKKERFSLILESASTNQTSMYLCASSSMSGVSYEQYFGPGTRLTVT.